The clone carrying this T cell receptor beta chain showed up just a few times. The TCR cDNA carried a universal primer site and UMIs from 5'RACE template switching. TCRdb processed the 5' RACE reads anew with MiXCR; each CDR3 protein has one entry. Of 65,000 to 90,000 distinct CDR3 sequences listed, 10% to 15% were seen once; the top ten hold about 26%. The sample is drawn from a study of T cells after yellow fever vaccination. For the study at large: Preparation of the low-cell-number fractions used SMART-Seq v4 Ultra Low Input.

Study-wide results and caveats: Clonotype sharing between CD4 and CD8 compartments was small. Most primary-vaccination clones recurred post-booster (around 95% CD4, roughly 91% CD8).

This clonotype was sampled from a man aged 18 to 30 who received the YFV17D yellow fever vaccine. The material was CD8+ T cells not binding an NS4B(214-222) dextramer, sorted from PBMCs, obtained more than 20 days after the first yellow fever vaccination.

DNA of the CDR3: TGTGCCAGCAGCTTAAGTAATTCGGGGCCGGATAAAGAGACCCAGTACTTC. It codes for CASSLSNSGPDKETQYF. V is TRBV7-2 and J is TRBJ2-5, with D perhaps TRBD1 or TRBD2 (5 bases each). Germline CDR1 SGHTA, CDR2 FQGNSA. The CDR3 is made up of 17 amino acids. V lost 2 bases and J lost 3, with 19 bases in between.